The sequence of this TCR beta chain was determined in a study of identical twins. Study results and limitations: Twin pairs had excess sharing that was weaker in beta out-of-frame sequences.

TCRdb passed the 5' RACE reads through MiXCR, listing each CDR3 protein once. The table records about 520,000 distinct CDR3 sequences, 22% of them present only once. Trimming removed 0 bases from V and 2 bases from J, with 5 bases in between. The CDR3 length is 13 residues. Germline V gene lookup returns CDR1 DFQATT and CDR2 SNEGSKA (reference sequence). As for this clonotype: Its antigen is undetermined.

These data are also associated with another study on T cells expressing NK-cell markers.

The origin of this receptor is a woman between 18 and 29 years old in good health. Material for sequencing was CD4+ T cells sorted from blood. The chain links TRBV20-1 to TRBJ2-1; D not resolved. The CDR3 region is CSARDKTYNEQFF. The CDR3 nucleotides read TGCAGTGCTAGAGATAAGACCTACAATGAGCAGTTCTTC.